The 29 T cell receptor beta chains below were found in one sample sequenced in a study of T cell responses to AZD1222 COVID-19 vaccine. Sequencing used immunoSEQ multiplex PCR; TCRdb keeps in-frame clones, though not all of them. Of 95,000 to 110,000 clones in the sample, 75% to 90% are singletons; the top ten hold around 4.5%. Sequences were derived from peripheral blood, sampled on day 0 of AZD1222 vaccination. The receptors were sampled from an adult in good health.

The sample holds one count of this clone. V and J are TRBV12-3 or TRBV12-4 and TRBJ2-3, with TRBD2 as a possible D gene (6 bases). V was shortened by 5 bases and J by 0 bases, with 6 bases between the two germline ends. This CDR3 is built from 13 residues. In nucleotides, the CDR3 is TGTGCCAGCAGTGGGACTAGCACAGATACGCAGTATTTT. The encoded protein is CASSGTSTDTQYF.

The V gene is TRBV5-6, the J gene TRBJ2-2; unclear D gene. CDR3 length: 15 residues. Trimming shortened V by 4 bases and J by 2 bases, and 12 bases separated the two germline ends. Per the germline V gene, CDR1 is SGHDT and CDR2 is YYEEEE. CDR3 sequence: CASSPPRDNTGELFF. DNA of the CDR3: TGTGCCAGCAGCCCCCCCAGAGATAACACCGGGGAGCTGTTTTTT. Full variable domain (outside the CDR3, taken from reference TRBV5-6 and TRBJ2-2): DAGVTQSPTHLIKTRGQQVTLRCSPKSGHDTVSWYQQALGQGPQFIFQYYEEEERQRGNFPDRFSGHQFPNYSSELNVNALLLGDSALYLCASSPPRDNTGELFFGEGSRLTVL.

The chain is built from TRBV2 and TRBJ1-5, with 9 bases that match TRBD1. The CDR3 loop spans 15 amino acids. The V gene's germline CDR1 is SNHLY and CDR2 FYNNEI. With V trimmed by 2 bases and J by 6 bases, 5 bases remained unmatched. The CDR3: CASSENRGLVQPQHF. The CDR3 DNA reads TGTGCCAGCAGTGAAAACAGGGGGCTTGTTCAGCCCCAGCATTTT. Based on the CDR3 plus reference TRBV2 and TRBJ1-5, the full variable domain is EPEVTQTPSHQVTQMGQEVILRCVPISNHLYFYWYRQILGQKVEFLVSFYNNEISEKSEIFDDQFSVERPDGSNFTLKIRSTKLEDSAMYFCASSENRGLVQPQHFGDGTRLSIL.

The V and J genes are TRBV6-5 and TRBJ2-7; maybe TRBD1 (5 bases). This CDR3 is built from 14 residues. V was pared by 4 bases and J by 2 bases, with 12 bases between. Per the germline V gene, CDR1 is MNHEY and CDR2 is SVGAGI. The CDR3 sequence is CASSFGWGTYEQYF. The DNA for the CDR3 is TGTGCCAGCAGTTTCGGTTGGGGCACCTACGAGCAGTACTTC.

The chain links TRBV4-3 to TRBJ2-3, with 9 bases matching TRBD1. The germline gives CDR1 LGHNA, CDR2 YSLEER. The CDR3 length is 17 residues. With 0 bases clipped from V and 2 bases from J, the junction kept 6 bases outside the gene matches. The CDR3 DNA follows: TGCGCCAGCAGCCAAGAGGGGGACAGGGAATTCACAGATACGCAGTATTTT. Its translation is CASSQEGDREFTDTQYF.

The chain links TRBV9 to TRBJ2-3, with D uncertain. Germline values: CDR1 SGDLS, CDR2 YYNGEE. Trimming removed 0 bases from V and 2 bases from J, with 10 bases in between. This CDR3 is built from 15 residues. The chain's CDR3 is CASSVVGWITDTQYF. The DNA of the CDR3 is TGTGCCAGCAGCGTAGTCGGTTGGATCACAGATACGCAGTATTTT.

The chain is built from TRBV7-2 and TRBJ2-7, with a tentative D call TRBD2 (5 bases). From germline, CDR1 is SGHTA and CDR2 FQGNSA. This CDR3 is 14 amino acids long. Trimming removed 0 bases at V and 3 bases at J, with 9 bases between. CDR3 residues: CASSLAGIGYEQYF. CDR3 DNA sequence: TGTGCCAGCAGCTTAGCCGGGATTGGCTACGAGCAGTACTTC.

The genes are TRBV5-6 and TRBJ1-2; unclear D gene. Germline V gives CDR1 SGHDT, CDR2 YYEEEE. The V end lost 5 bases, the J end lost 4 bases, and 15 bases lay between the germline ends. The CDR3 totals 14 residues. The CDR3 DNA sequence: TGTGCCAGCAGGGTACGTCGGCAGCCCTATGGCTACACCTTC. It is translated as CASRVRRQPYGYTF.

The chain carries TRBV27 and TRBJ2-1; 7 nucleotides line up with TRBD2. Germline lookup yields CDR1 MNHEY and CDR2 SMNVEV (reference sequence). CDR3 length: 14 residues. V was clipped by 3 bases and J by 6 bases; unmatched bases: 5. The CDR3, as DNA: TGTGCCAGCAGTTTGCGGTCGGGGGGCAATGAGCAGTTCTTC. Residues: CASSLRSGGNEQFF.

The chain has TRBV28 and TRBJ2-7, with 7 bases that match TRBD1. The CDR3 runs 16 residues. CDR1 is MDHEN, CDR2 SYDVKM, per germline. The ends lost 7 bases at V and 1 base at J; junction bases unmatched: 13. The CDR3 loop reads CASTPTQGGRSYEQYF. CDR3 sequence (DNA): TGTGCCAGCACCCCTACTCAAGGGGGCCGATCCTACGAGCAGTACTTC.

This clone was seen a single time. The J gene is TRBJ1-1, the V gene TRBV10-3, with D maybe TRBD1 (6 bases). V lost 2 bases to trimming and J lost 8 bases, with 9 bases between them. The germline V gene encodes CDR1 ENHRY and CDR2 SYGVKD. The CDR3 is made up of 12 amino acids. The CDR3 protein is CAISEGRGEAFF. CDR3 nucleotides: TGTGCCATCAGTGAGGGTAGGGGGGAAGCTTTCTTT.

This chain uses TRBV30 with TRBJ2-7; D unclear. CDR1 and CDR2 (germline): GTSNPN, SVGIG (reference sequence). The CDR3 runs 11 residues. Trimming took 2 bases from V and 9 from J, leaving 11 bases between them. Here the CDR3 DNA reads TGTGCCTGGAGTCCTCAAAAGAGGCAGTACTTC. As protein: CAWSPQKRQYF.

The V call is TRBV3-1 (or the pseudogene TRBV3-2), the J call TRBJ2-5; 7 nucleotides match TRBD2. With 1 base clipped from V and 6 bases from J, the junction kept 8 bases outside the gene matches. The CDR3 totals 15 residues. Germline loops: CDR1 LGHDT, CDR2 YNNKEL (reference sequence). The CDR3 region is CASSQGAGEVQTQYF. For the CDR3, the DNA is TGTGCCAGCAGCCAAGGGGCGGGGGAGGTCCAGACCCAGTACTTC.

The rearrangement uses TRBV5-1 and TRBJ2-3; TRBD2 is a possible D gene (5 bases). CDR1 SGHRS and CDR2 YFSETQ come from the germline V gene. CDR3 length: 16 amino acids. The V and J ends lost 3 bases and 3 bases respectively, with 17 bases between them. CDR3 DNA sequence: TGCGCCAGCAGCTCTCGGCTCGGGATGGGGACAGATACGCAGTATTTT. Translation gives CASSSRLGMGTDTQYF. The full variable domain, its missing parts supplied by reference TRBV5-1 and TRBJ2-3, is KAGVTQTPRYLIKTRGQQVTLSCSPISGHRSVSWYQQTPGQGLQFLFEYFSETQRNKGNFPGRFSGRQFSNSRSEMNVSTLELGDSALYLCASSSRLGMGTDTQYFGPGTRLTVL.

This clone was detected once. The chain joins TRBV18 to TRBJ1-1; 7 bases map to TRBD1. The V gene end was trimmed by 5 bases and the J gene end by 4 bases; junction bases not matched to a gene: 7. The CDR3 is made up of 14 amino acids. The V gene's germline CDR1 is KGHSH and CDR2 LQKENI. CDR3 region: CASSDTGTVTEAFF. The CDR3 DNA reads TGTGCCAGCTCAGATACCGGGACAGTCACTGAAGCTTTCTTT.

The chain has TRBV5-5 and TRBJ1-1; TRBD1 might be the D (6 bases). The CDR3 extends over 15 amino acids. Trimming took off 3 bases at V and 4 bases at J, with 16 bases between the two ends. Germline-derived CDR1 and CDR2 are SGHKS and YYEKEE (reference sequence). As DNA, the CDR3 is TGTGCCAGCAGCTATGACGGGGGCTGGGGCACTGAAGCTTTCTTT. This translates into CASSYDGGWGTEAFF.

V gene TRBV28 combines with J gene TRBJ2-1; the D is unclear. This CDR3 has 12 residues. V lost 6 bases and J lost 4, with 7 bases in between. Germline values: CDR1 MDHEN, CDR2 SYDVKM. CDR3 nucleotide sequence: TGTGCCAGCAGAACTTCTTACAATGAGCAGTTCTTC. Its protein is CASRTSYNEQFF.

The chain carries TRBV15 and TRBJ1-1, with a possible D match to TRBD1 (5 bases). The CDR3 extends over 14 amino acids. Looked up from germline, CDR1 is LNHNV and CDR2 is YYDKDF (reference sequence). V lost 3 bases and J 5 bases, leaving 13 bases between the germline ends. CDR3: CATSSGGVGTEAFF. The CDR3 DNA follows: TGTGCCACCAGCAGTGGAGGGGTGGGAACTGAAGCTTTCTTT.

The rearrangement links TRBV7-2 to TRBJ1-2; D is perhaps TRBD1 (6 bases). This CDR3 comprises 13 residues. Trimming pared 9 bases from V and 7 bases from J, leaving 18 bases between. The germline V gene encodes CDR1 SGHTA and CDR2 FQGNSA. CDR3 sequence (DNA): TGTGCCAGAACCTCAGCGGGGGGCGTTGGCTACACCTTC. Its translation is CARTSAGGVGYTF.

V and J are TRBV19 and TRBJ2-7; no reliable D call. The CDR3 has 13 residues. CDR1 LNHDA and CDR2 SQIVND come from the germline V gene (reference sequence). Trimming cost V 4 bases and J 4 bases, with 11 bases left between them. DNA of the CDR3: TGTGCCAGTAGTACATCGCCCGGGTACGAGCAGTACTTC. It yields the protein CASSTSPGYEQYF.

The chain couples TRBV7-2 to TRBJ2-1, with 9 bases that match TRBD1. The CDR3 loop spans 15 amino acids. V lost 10 bases to trimming and J lost 6 bases; unmatched junction nucleotides: 13. Germline V gene data show CDR1 as SGHTA and CDR2 as FQGNSA. CDR3 region: CATAKGTGSFNEQFF. As DNA, the CDR3 is TGTGCCACCGCTAAGGGGACAGGGTCTTTCAATGAGCAGTTCTTC.

The V call is TRBV5-1, the J call TRBJ1-2; 9 nucleotides line up with TRBD1. The CDR3 length is 14 residues. Trimming cost V 7 bases and J 6 bases; bases outside gene matches: 10. Germline V gives CDR1 SGHRS, CDR2 YFSETQ. CDR3 loop: CASSFSDRGHGYTF. Here the CDR3 DNA reads TGCGCCAGCTCTTTTTCGGACAGGGGACATGGCTACACCTTC.

The chain carries TRBV27 and TRBJ2-4, with D unclear. The CDR3 is 16 amino acids. CDR1 is MNHEY and CDR2 is SMNVEV in the germline V gene (reference sequence). Trimming cost V 5 bases and J 0 bases, with 14 bases left between them. The DNA of the CDR3 is TGTGCCAGCAGTGCCACAGTTAAGCTAGCCAAAAACATTCAGTACTTC. Residues: CASSATVKLAKNIQYF.

V gene TRBV4-3 combines with J gene TRBJ2-5, with D hard to call. Per germline, CDR1 LGHNA and CDR2 YSLEER. Between the trimmed V and J ends, which lost 0 bases and 1 base, there was a span of 9 bases. The CDR3 length is 15 residues. CDR3 loop: CASSQDQASQETQYF. In DNA form, the CDR3 reads TGCGCCAGCAGCCAAGATCAGGCTAGCCAAGAGACCCAGTACTTC.

This clone was counted once. The chain uses TRBV27 and TRBJ1-5, with 9 bases identical to TRBD1. Germline-derived CDR1 and CDR2 are MNHEY and SMNVEV (reference sequence). Germline trimming cut 1 base from V and 3 bases from J; bases unmatched to any gene: 16. CDR3 length: 20 amino acids. CDR3 protein: CASSLLDSGTGWASNQPQHF. The CDR3 bases are TGTGCCAGCAGTTTATTAGATTCGGGGACAGGGTGGGCTTCCAATCAGCCCCAGCATTTT.

This clone was picked up many times. V and J are TRBV4-2 and TRBJ2-1; 10 bases match TRBD2. From germline, CDR1 is LGHNA and CDR2 YNFKEQ. CDR3 length equals 16 residues. After removal of 0 bases from V and 6 bases from J, the junction contained 5 bases not matched to a gene. The CDR3 DNA reads TGTGCCAGCAGCCAAGATAGCAGCGGGGGGGGCAATGAGCAGTTCTTC. Translated, it gives CASSQDSSGGGNEQFF.

V is TRBV7-2 and J is TRBJ1-2; D is unresolved. The ends were cut back, 7 bases at V and 3 bases at J, with 15 bases in the middle. Germline V gene lookup returns CDR1 SGHTA and CDR2 FQGNSA. The CDR3 runs 14 residues. CDR3 sequence (DNA): TGTGCCAGCATCGAGACGGACGGACACTATGGCTACACCTTC. It is translated as CASIETDGHYGYTF.

This chain links TRBV7-8 with TRBJ1-1; 7 bases agree with TRBD1. J was trimmed by 5 bases and V by 6 bases; bases with no gene match: 6. The CDR3 is made up of 13 amino acids. Germline lookup yields CDR1 SGHVS and CDR2 FQNEAQ. CDR3 in amino acids: CASSLQGSTEAFF. The CDR3 DNA sequence: TGTGCCAGCAGTCTACAGGGGTCTACTGAAGCTTTCTTT.

The rearrangement joins TRBV30 to TRBJ2-1; D could derive from TRBD1 or TRBD2 (5 bases each). The CDR3 contains 14 residues. V lost 1 base and J 10 bases, leaving 17 bases between the germline ends. Germline V gene lookup returns CDR1 GTSNPN and CDR2 SVGIG (reference sequence). In nucleotides, the CDR3 is TGTGCCTGGAGTGACTGGACGACTACAGGAGAGCAGTTCTTC. The encoded protein is CAWSDWTTTGEQFF.